The 21 T cell receptor beta chains below all came from one sample that was sequenced in a study of blood T cell repertoires in COVID-19. The method was immunoSEQ multiplex PCR; TCRdb's version includes in-frame clones alone and lacks a portion of them. The repertoire holds 250,000 or so clones, with around 82% as singletons. The sequencing input was peripheral blood. These receptors all come from a woman in her 70s with acute or convalescent COVID-19.

This sequence joins TRBV7-8 and TRBJ2-4; D might be TRBD2 (6 bases). The CDR3 length is 22 residues. V lost 5 bases to trimming and J lost 0 bases, with 32 bases between them. Germline V gives CDR1 SGHVS, CDR2 FQNEAQ. CDR3 nucleotide sequence: TGTGCCAGCAGCCCTGCCCACCGCAGTCCTATCCGGGGGACGGGAGCCAAAAACATTCAGTACTTC. Translating it yields CASSPAHRSPIRGTGAKNIQYF. The variable domain in full, completed from reference TRBV7-8 and TRBJ2-4, reads GAGVSQSPRYKVAKRGQDVALRCDPISGHVSLFWYQQALGQGPEFLTYFQNEAQLDKSGLPSDRFFAERPEGSVSTLKIQRTQQEDSAVYLCASSPAHRSPIRGTGAKNIQYFGAGTRLSVL.

The rearrangement uses TRBV18 and TRBJ1-2; D is perhaps TRBD1 (5 bases). Germline CDR1 reads KGHSH; CDR2 reads LQKENI. Trimming removed 3 bases at V and 4 bases at J, with 18 bases between. The CDR3 runs to 16 residues. Written as DNA, the CDR3 is TGTGCCAGCTCACCGCGGCAGGCCGACGGGGGCTATGGCTACACCTTC. Amino acids: CASSPRQADGGYGYTF.

The rearrangement links TRBV5-6 to TRBJ1-2; D is uncertain. Per germline, CDR1 SGHDT and CDR2 YYEEEE. Trimming removed 2 bases from V and 4 bases from J, with 12 bases in between. CDR3 size: 14 residues. In DNA form, the CDR3 reads TGTGCCAGCAGCTTAGTTATCACCGGCTATGGCTACACCTTC. This sequence encodes CASSLVITGYGYTF.

The chain couples TRBV29-1 to TRBJ1-1; 7 nucleotides agree with TRBD1. The CDR3 spans 12 residues. The trim removed 6 bases at V and 4 bases at J, leaving 5 bases unmatched. Germline loops: CDR1 SQVTM, CDR2 ANQGSEA. CDR3 in DNA: TGCAGCGTGAGTTCAGGGGGCACTGAAGCTTTCTTT. It encodes CSVSSGGTEAFF.

This clone was seen a few times. The gene calls are TRBV11-2 and TRBJ1-2; a weak D match, TRBD1 (6 bases). From germline, CDR1 is SGHAT and CDR2 FQNNGV. V was pared by 4 bases and J by 4 bases, with 10 bases between. The CDR3 has 13 amino acids. DNA for the CDR3: TGTGCCAGCAGCTCGTTAGGGGGCTATGGCTACACCTTC. Its protein product is CASSSLGGYGYTF.

J is TRBJ2-1 and V is TRBV7-2, with 11 bases lining up with TRBD2. Trimming removed 1 base from V and 8 bases from J; junction bases left unmatched: 4. This CDR3 is built from 15 residues. Germline V gene sequence: CDR1 SGHTA, CDR2 FQGNSA. The CDR3 here is CASSLGTSGGHEQFF. The CDR3, as DNA: TGTGCCAGCAGCTTAGGCACTAGCGGGGGACATGAGCAGTTCTTC.

The chain links TRBV5-6 to TRBJ1-1; no clear D gene. Germline lookup yields CDR1 SGHDT and CDR2 YYEEEE. The germline V and J ends were trimmed by 1 base and 0 bases, with 10 bases remaining between them. This CDR3 has 15 residues. In DNA, the CDR3 is TGTGCCAGCAGCTTGTGGGGAGCTATGAACACTGAAGCTTTCTTT. It yields the protein CASSLWGAMNTEAFF.

This chain uses TRBV4-2 with TRBJ2-3; 7 bases are shared with TRBD1. The V gene's germline CDR1 is LGHNA and CDR2 YNFKEQ. Unmatched junction bases numbered 6, after V lost 4 bases and J lost 2 bases. This CDR3 spans 15 amino acids. This CDR3 is CASSPRDRYTDTQYF. The CDR3, as DNA: TGTGCCAGCAGCCCCCGGGACAGATACACAGATACGCAGTATTTT.

In this sample, this clone turned up a few times. This chain connects TRBV10-3 to TRBJ1-2; 8 bases match TRBD1. J was trimmed by 1 base and V by 10 bases; bases with no gene match: 5. This CDR3 has 13 amino acids. Looked up from germline, CDR1 is ENHRY and CDR2 is SYGVKD. The CDR3 loop is CATGQGGNYGYTF. CDR3 sequence (DNA): TGTGCCACCGGACAGGGTGGTAACTATGGCTACACCTTC.

The V and J genes are TRBV18 and TRBJ1-1, with D perhaps matching TRBD1 (5 bases). Germline CDR1 and CDR2: KGHSH and LQKENI. Trimming pared 7 bases from V and 7 bases from J, leaving 13 bases between. This CDR3 comprises 12 residues. The CDR3 region is CASLQGSHEAFF. The CDR3, as DNA: TGTGCCAGCTTGCAGGGTTCCCATGAAGCTTTCTTT.

V gene TRBV2 combines with J gene TRBJ1-6, with D unclear. The CDR3 is 15 residues long. Germline CDR1 reads SNHLY; CDR2 reads FYNNEI. Trimming stripped 1 base from V and 9 bases from J, with 13 bases between. This CDR3 reads CASSEGAMGGSPLHF. Here the CDR3 DNA reads TGTGCCAGCAGTGAAGGGGCGATGGGAGGTTCACCCCTCCACTTT.

The chain is built from TRBV5-4 and TRBJ1-6; no clear D. Trimming took 6 bases from V and 10 from J, leaving 14 bases between them. CDR1 and CDR2 from the germline V gene are SGHNT and YYREEE (reference sequence). This CDR3 comprises 13 residues. Here the CDR3 reads CASTEEQTSPLHF. The DNA of the CDR3 is TGTGCCAGCACGGAGGAGCAGACGTCACCCCTCCACTTT.

The chain's CDR3 is CASSLEQNLNYGYTF. In DNA form, the CDR3 reads TGTGCCAGCAGCTTAGAACAGAACCTTAACTATGGCTACACCTTC. This sequence joins TRBV7-2 and TRBJ1-2; D remains ambiguous. Germline V gene sequence: CDR1 SGHTA, CDR2 FQGNSA. The CDR3 loop spans 15 amino acids. Trimming removed 1 base from V and 1 base from J, with 10 bases in between.

The chain combines TRBV5-5 with TRBJ1-4, with unresolved D. Trimming shortened V by 4 bases and J by 13 bases, and 17 bases separated the two germline ends. CDR1 SGHKS and CDR2 YYEKEE come from the germline V gene (reference sequence). The CDR3 totals 13 residues. The DNA for the CDR3 is TGTGCCAGCAGCGTTACAGCGAATGAGGGACTGTTTTTT. Encoded protein: CASSVTANEGLFF.

This rearrangement joins TRBV5-6 to TRBJ2-1; D perhaps matches TRBD2 (6 bases). CDR3 length: 13 residues. Germline CDR1 SGHDT, CDR2 YYEEEE. Trimming cost V 2 bases and J 6 bases, with 9 bases left between them. The CDR3 spells CASSFGTLNEQFF. The CDR3 DNA sequence: TGTGCCAGCAGCTTCGGGACTCTCAATGAGCAGTTCTTC.

This clone was seen a few times. The V and J genes are TRBV5-1 and TRBJ1-5; no definite D call. This CDR3 contains 13 residues. Looked up from germline, CDR1 is SGHRS and CDR2 is YFSETQ. The V end lost 4 bases, the J end lost 6 bases, and 11 bases lay between the germline ends. The DNA for the CDR3 is TGCGCCAGCAGCCCGGGAGCGAGTCAGCCCCAGCATTTT. Residues: CASSPGASQPQHF.

This clone has ten or more counts. The chain carries TRBV2 and TRBJ1-2; D call uncertain. Germline CDR1 and CDR2: SNHLY and FYNNEI. This CDR3 comprises 14 residues. Trimming took 3 bases from V and 5 from J, leaving 13 bases between them. The CDR3 DNA sequence: TGTGCCAGCAGTGATGGCTCGAGAGGGTATGGCTACACCTTC. This gives the protein CASSDGSRGYGYTF.

The rearrangement links TRBV7-9 to TRBJ1-3, with a tentative D call TRBD1 (5 bases). CDR3 length equals 16 residues. From germline, CDR1 is SEHNR and CDR2 FQNEAQ (reference sequence). Trimming left V 5 bases short and J 0 bases short, with 14 bases between. Written as DNA, the CDR3 is TGTGCCAGCAGCACTAACAGGTTGAGCTCTGGAAACACCATATATTTT. This sequence encodes CASSTNRLSSGNTIYF. The whole variable domain, remainder taken from reference TRBV7-9 and TRBJ1-3, is DTGVSQNPRHKITKRGQNVTFRCDPISEHNRLYWYRQTLGQGPEFLTYFQNEAQLEKSRLLSDRFSAERPKGSFSTLEIQRTEQGDSAMYLCASSTNRLSSGNTIYFGEGSWLTVV.

The chain joins TRBV7-9 to TRBJ2-5, with a tentative D call TRBD2 (7 bases). Trimming removed 0 bases at V and 1 base at J, with 18 bases between. The CDR3 is 18 residues long. The germline gives CDR1 SEHNR, CDR2 FQNEAQ (reference sequence). CDR3 bases: TGTGCCAGCAGCTTAGCGATCGGGCGGGGGCTACTCCAAGAGACCCAGTACTTC. It codes for CASSLAIGRGLLQETQYF.

This chain connects TRBV28 to TRBJ2-7; 10 bases are a match to TRBD1. J lost 4 bases, V lost 7 bases, and 13 bases had no gene match. Germline-derived CDR1 and CDR2 are MDHEN and SYDVKM. The CDR3 is 16 amino acids. The DNA for the CDR3 is TGTGCCAGCACCATACAGGGGGGACAGGGGTTGTACGAGCAGTACTTC. Residues: CASTIQGGQGLYEQYF.

The chain combines TRBV6-5 with TRBJ2-5; 7 bases are shared with TRBD2. Germline-derived CDR1 and CDR2 are MNHEY and SVGAGI. The CDR3 covers 13 residues. The V gene end was trimmed by 3 bases and the J gene end by 5 bases; junction bases not matched to a gene: 3. The CDR3 here is CASSYRRGETQYF. The CDR3 bases are TGTGCCAGCAGTTATAGGCGGGGGGAGACCCAGTACTTC.